This entry concerns a single TCR beta chain. The target antigen is unknown. Primers: 60 Vbeta forward and 13 Jbeta reverse. Clones were sequenced by immunoSEQ multiplex PCR, and TCRdb holds only the in-frame ones, with some missing. Among some 210,000 clones listed, over 80% were seen once. The sample is drawn from a study of cytomegalovirus exposure and HLA in healthy donors. General study points: Most CMV-associated TCR beta chains were later found to appear HLA-restricted. Among immune exposure information, only CMV serostatus was available. Accurate prediction of HLA-A and HLA-B alleles (for most subjects) was reportedly achieved from TCR beta sequences.

The germline V and J ends were trimmed by 3 bases and 9 bases, with 15 bases remaining between them. Germline CDR1 WNHNN, CDR2 SYGVQD (reference sequence). The CDR3 runs 15 residues. Sequenced sample: PBMCs. The receptor comes from a man aged 30 to 45 in good health and CMV-seronegative. The chain carries TRBV10-1 and TRBJ1-6; D possibly corresponds to TRBD1 (5 bases). DNA for the CDR3: TGCGCCAGCAGTGAATTCAGGGCGTTGAGTTCACCCCTCCACTTT. This gives the protein CASSEFRALSSPLHF.